This T cell receptor (beta chain) stems from a study of blood T cell repertoires in COVID-19. About the research overall: Spain, Italy and the United States supplied samples that represented acute and convalescent COVID-19.

Germline V lookup: CDR1 SGHRS, CDR2 YFSETQ. J was trimmed by 4 bases and V by 3 bases; bases with no gene match: 6. The CDR3 spans 14 residues. Sequencing was performed with immunoSEQ multiplex PCR; in TCRdb, only in-frame clones are kept and a portion is missing. Altogether under 200,000 clones are present, approximately 84% being singletons, with the ten largest covering approximately 10%. Sequenced sample: peripheral blood. The clonotype originates from a man between 65 and 80 years old with active or convalescent COVID-19. This sequence joins TRBV5-1 and TRBJ1-2; 7 nucleotides agree with TRBD1. Here the CDR3 reads CASSSGQPSYGYTF. CDR3 sequence (DNA): TGCGCCAGCAGCTCGGGACAGCCATCCTATGGCTACACCTTC.